This TCR beta chain was documented in a study of T cells in Graves' hyperthyroidism and ophthalmopathy. RNA transcripts were the template for amplifying TCR beta CDR3 regions. During a first-round RT-PCR of the TCR CDR3, the HTBI primer set was used. TCRdb analysed the multiplex PCR reads with MiXCR anew, one entry per CDR3 protein. The repertoire includes approximately 560,000 distinct CDR3 sequences, 46% of them detected once, and just over 8% sits in the top ten. Whole-study findings and limits: Stable hyperthyroidism was separated from ophthalmopathy by a model based on 13 V-J features.

This clonotype came up a few times. Its antigen remains unidentified. Among the patients, aged 18 to 65, hyperthyroidism was newly diagnosed and had lasted under 2 months. Germline loops: CDR1 SEHNR, CDR2 FQNEAQ (reference sequence). This CDR3 comprises 14 residues. Trimming cost V 3 bases and J 0 bases, with 8 bases left between them. This TCR was recovered from a woman between 18 and 29 years old with Graves' hyperthyroidism. The rearrangement uses TRBV7-9 and TRBJ1-1; D remains unclear. The specimen sequenced was peripheral blood or thyroid tissue (not recorded which). The CDR3 sequence: CASSFRLLNTEAFF. The CDR3, as DNA: TGTGCCAGCAGCTTCAGGTTGTTGAACACTGAAGCTTTCTTT. The full variable domain, with the rest looked up from reference TRBV7-9 and TRBJ1-1, is DTGVSQNPRHKITKRGQNVTFRCDPISEHNRLYWYRQTLGQGPEFLTYFQNEAQLEKSRLLSDRFSAERPKGSFSTLEIQRTEQGDSAMYLCASSFRLLNTEAFFGQGTRLTVV.